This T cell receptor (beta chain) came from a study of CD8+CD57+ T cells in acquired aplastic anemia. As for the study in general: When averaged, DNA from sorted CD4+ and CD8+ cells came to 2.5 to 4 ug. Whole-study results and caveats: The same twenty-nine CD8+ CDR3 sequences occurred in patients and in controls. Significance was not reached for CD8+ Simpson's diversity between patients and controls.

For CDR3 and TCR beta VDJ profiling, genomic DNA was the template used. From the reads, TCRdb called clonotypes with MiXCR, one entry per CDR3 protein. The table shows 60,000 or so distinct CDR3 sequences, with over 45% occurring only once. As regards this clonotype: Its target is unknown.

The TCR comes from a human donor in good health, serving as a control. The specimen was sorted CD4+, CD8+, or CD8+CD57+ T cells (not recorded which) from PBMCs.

The CDR3 DNA is TGTGCCAGCAGCTTATCAGGCTCTACGAACTATGGCTACACCTTC. This gives the protein CASSLSGSTNYGYTF. The chain uses TRBV5-5 and TRBJ1-2; D unclear. The V end was cut by 2 bases, the J end by 2 bases, with 13 bases between. This CDR3 comprises 15 residues. CDR1 and CDR2 (germline): SGHKS, YYEKEE (reference sequence).